This TCR beta chain originates from a study of cytomegalovirus exposure and HLA in healthy donors. This clone appeared many times. Per the germline V gene, CDR1 is LGHNA and CDR2 is YSLEER. V gave up 3 bases and J gave up 2 bases; unmatched junction bases: 8. The CDR3 contains 17 residues. It was with 60 Vbeta and 13 Jbeta primers that the PCR ran. Data came from immunoSEQ multiplex PCR; TCRdb stores just in-frame clones and leaves some out. The data contain 200,000 to 250,000 clones, approximately 82% of them singletons. The source is a middle-aged woman in good health and CMV-seronegative. The V call is TRBV4-3, the J call TRBJ1-4, with 8 bases lining up with TRBD1. Sequenced input: PBMCs. CDR3 region: CASSQDPRQGTNEKLFF. The CDR3 region has the DNA TGCGCCAGCAGCCAGGACCCCCGACAGGGGACTAATGAAAAACTGTTTTTT.